The 7 T cell receptor beta chains presented below share a single source sample, sequenced in a study of cytomegalovirus exposure and HLA in healthy donors (dated 2017 in TCRdb). The library was generated by the immunoSEQ multiplex PCR assay. The clones in this table, taken by TCRdb from immuneACCESS, are in-frame only. Not every clone is retained; where verified, under half of the shortfall comes from an unresolved V gene, and the cause of the rest is unknown. Recorded for this sample are some 200,000 clones; around nine tenths of them occurred a single time. 1.1% of the sample is in the top ten clones. The sequenced material came from PBMCs. The source is a woman aged 18 to 35 in good health and CMV-seronegative.

This chain joins TRBV19 and TRBJ1-5, with unresolved D. Germline values: CDR1 LNHDA, CDR2 SQIVND (reference sequence). CDR3 length equals 15 residues. The V gene lost 6 bases and the J gene lost 0 bases, with 12 bases spanning the gap. DNA of the CDR3: TGTGCCAGTAGCGCCGCCGGGAATAGCAATCAGCCCCAGCATTTT. Its translation: CASSAAGNSNQPQHF.

The chain links TRBV6-4 to TRBJ1-2, with TRBD1 as a possible D gene (6 bases). Germline lookup yields CDR1 MRHNA and CDR2 SNTAGT. The CDR3 length is 13 residues. The ends were cut back, 6 bases at V and 6 bases at J, with 14 bases in the middle. The CDR3 coding sequence is TGTGCCAGCAGAGCCACGGGGGGGCATGGCTACACCTTC. Translating it yields CASRATGGHGYTF.

This chain uses TRBV30 with TRBJ2-5, with a tentative D call TRBD2 (5 bases). Between the trimmed V and J ends, which lost 3 bases and 7 bases, there was a span of 9 bases. The CDR3 length is 11 residues. Germline V CDR1 and CDR2: GTSNPN, SVGIG (reference sequence). The CDR3 DNA reads as TGTGCCTGGAGAGCTGGAGGGACCCAGTACTTC. Amino acids: CAWRAGGTQYF. Using reference TRBV30 and TRBJ2-5 for the parts outside the CDR3, the full variable domain is SQTIHQWPATLVQPVGSPLSLECTVEGTSNPNLYWYRQAAGRGLQLLFYSVGIGQISSEVPQNLSASRPQDRQFILSSKKLLLSDSGFYLCAWRAGGTQYFGPGTRLLVL.

The chain uses TRBV5-1 and TRBJ2-7; TRBD2 matches 7 bases. Germline V gene lookup returns CDR1 SGHRS and CDR2 YFSETQ. The junction had 12 bases not matched to a gene; V was cut back by 1 base and J by 2 bases. The length of the CDR3 is 17 residues. CDR3 in DNA: TGCGCCAGCAGCTTGCCCCAGACTAGCTCAACGCCCTACGAGCAGTACTTC. The encoded protein is CASSLPQTSSTPYEQYF.

The genes are TRBV9 and TRBJ1-6; tentative D call: TRBD1 (5 bases). CDR1 and CDR2 from the germline V gene are SGDLS and YYNGEE. Trimming cost V 0 bases and J 10 bases, with 5 bases left between them. The CDR3 consists of 12 residues. The CDR3 sequence: CASSVGGSPLHF. The CDR3 DNA reads as TGTGCCAGCAGCGTAGGGGGCTCACCCCTCCACTTT.

This rearrangement joins TRBV6-6 to TRBJ2-1; TRBD1 is a possible D gene (5 bases). Germline CDR1 MNHNY, CDR2 SVGAGI (reference sequence). The CDR3 extends over 13 amino acids. V lost 2 bases and J 6 bases, leaving 8 bases between the germline ends. In DNA form, the CDR3 reads TGTGCCAGCAGTTACCAAGGGGCCAATGAGCAGTTCTTC. Its translation: CASSYQGANEQFF.

The chain employs TRBV5-6 and TRBJ2-1, with no clear D. V was shortened by 3 bases and J by 3 bases, with 13 bases between the two germline ends. CDR1 is SGHDT and CDR2 is YYEEEE in the germline V gene. There are 15 residues in the CDR3. The DNA for the CDR3 is TGTGCCAGCAGCTACGACTTCACCGACTACAATGAGCAGTTCTTC. Translated, it gives CASSYDFTDYNEQFF.